This TCR beta chain was identified during a study of shared clonotypes between healthy human individuals. CDR1 is MGHRA, CDR2 YSYEKL, per germline. CDR3 length: 18 residues. Between the trimmed V and J ends, which lost 1 base and 5 bases, there was a span of 23 bases. It was at deep level that the assay was run. Some clones are missing from TCRdb's copy, which holds only in-frame ones; the method was immunoSEQ multiplex PCR. The profile shows about 2.2 million clones, 85% to 95% of them singletons. The naive CD8 subset, CD45RO-negative cells positively selected for CCR7, excluded terminally differentiated effector memory CD45RA+ cells.

This receptor was taken from a man younger than 35 in good health. Some clones in this sample may be carry-over from other donors' samples. Sequencing was carried out using naive CD8+ T cells from PBMCs. The rearrangement links TRBV4-1 to TRBJ2-5, with D possibly TRBD2 on 5 matching bases. CDR3 DNA: TGCGCCAGCAGCCAAGGGAGTAACTTAGGGAGAGTAGCGGAGACCCAGTACTTC. It is translated as CASSQGSNLGRVAETQYF.